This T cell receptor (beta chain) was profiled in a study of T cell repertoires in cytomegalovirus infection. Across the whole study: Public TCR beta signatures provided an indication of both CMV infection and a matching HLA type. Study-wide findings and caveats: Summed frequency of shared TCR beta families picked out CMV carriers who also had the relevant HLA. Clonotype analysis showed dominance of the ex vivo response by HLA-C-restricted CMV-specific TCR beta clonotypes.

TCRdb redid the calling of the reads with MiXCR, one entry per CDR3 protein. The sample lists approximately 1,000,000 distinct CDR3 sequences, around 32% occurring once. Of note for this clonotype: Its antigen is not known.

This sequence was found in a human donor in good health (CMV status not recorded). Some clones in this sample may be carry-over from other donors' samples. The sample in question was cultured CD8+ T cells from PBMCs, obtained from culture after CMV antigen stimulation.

Here the CDR3 reads CAGTGSGYTF. The CDR3 DNA follows: TGTGCCGGCACAGGGTCTGGCTACACCTTC. This chain connects TRBV2 to TRBJ1-2; weak D call: TRBD1 (6 bases). Germline V lookup: CDR1 SNHLY, CDR2 FYNNEI. The CDR3 sequence is 10 residues long. V lost 11 bases and J 7 bases, leaving 11 bases between the germline ends.